This paragraph reports one T cell receptor beta chain. Its cognate antigen is unknown. The CDR3 has 14 amino acids. CDR1 is LGHNT and CDR2 is FRNRAP in the germline V gene. This specimen comes from a study of monozygotic twins with inflammatory bowel disease. Amplification used two nested PCRs: around 17 cycles, then around 9 cycles, on TCRalpha/TCRbeta cDNA. For each CDR3 protein, TCRdb gives one entry from its re-call of the 5' RACE reads, without DNA. The sample table includes over 100,000 distinct CDR3 sequences. Points from the study as a whole: Lower TCRbeta diversity (inverse Simpson) was seen in IBD patients than in healthy co-twins.

The specimen was blood. This clonotype originated in a human donor with ulcerative colitis or Crohn's disease, or a healthy co-twin of an affected twin (not recorded which). The chain employs TRBV12-5 and TRBJ2-1; the D call from TCRdb, TRBD2, cannot be confirmed without DNA. The CDR3 reads CASGSSGIYNEQFF.